This TCR beta chain was observed in a study of blood T cell repertoires in COVID-19. Study details: Collection of acute and convalescent COVID-19 samples took place in the United States, Italy and Spain. The analysed material was cDNA or gDNA that came from T cells, B-cell-depleted T cells, or PBMCs.

Germline assignment: CDR1 MRHNA and CDR2 SNTAGT. CDR3 length: 14 residues. The trim removed 0 bases at V and 3 bases at J, leaving 0 bases unmatched. In the authors' workflow: Estimated nucleated cell counts came from reference gene primer amplification. Libraries were prepared by immunoSEQ multiplex PCR; TCRdb keeps only in-frame clonotypes and omits some of them. The V and J calls and clone size come from that table; D and trimming were worked out from the DNA. The data hold 190,000 or so clones, with approximately 90% observed a single time. The clonotype originates from a woman younger than 35 who had recovered from COVID-19. The chain recombines TRBV6-4 with TRBJ2-3; the match to TRBD2 covers 7 bases. The sample comprised peripheral blood. In nucleotides, the CDR3 is TGTGCCAGCAGTGACTCGCGGGAGACAGATACGCAGTATTTT. It codes for CASSDSRETDTQYF.